This entry features one TCR beta chain sequence. This may stem from a read error, because a much larger clone lies one nucleotide away. Treatment described: PENTA 11 planned treatment interruption arm or continuous ART arm. The data originate from a study of HIV-infected children after antiretroviral therapy interruption. Overall study: Interruption group median age 9.5 years; continuous group about 8 years.

A 3' RACE protocol on RNA, with unique molecular identifiers, produced the TCR library. TCRdb processed the 3' RACE reads anew with MiXCR; each CDR3 protein has one entry. The sample shows some 90,000 distinct CDR3 sequences, 6.9% of them seen only once. V shed 5 bases, J shed 7 bases, and the junction held 5 bases outside the gene matches. Germline V lookup: CDR1 DFQATT, CDR2 SNEGSKA (reference sequence). The CDR3 contains 12 residues. This receptor was taken from a pool of human donors with HIV. Here the sequenced sample was CD45RA+ CD4+ T cells from PBMCs, pooled from several time points, taken from a donor given antiretroviral therapy, either interrupted or continuous. Subset denoted: naive CD4+ CD45RA+ CD45RO- T cells. The chain carries TRBV20-1 and TRBJ2-3; 8 bases are shared with TRBD1. This CDR3 is CSARTGPYTQYF. Here the CDR3 DNA reads TGCAGTGCTCGGACAGGGCCATATACGCAGTATTTT.